This is a list of T cell receptor beta chains from one sample in a study of blood T cell repertoires in COVID-19. Produced via immunoSEQ multiplex PCR; TCRdb's table is partial and in-frame only. The sample yields a few hundred thousand clones, around 90% seen once. Sequencing was performed on peripheral blood. Receptors originate from a woman in her thirties or forties who had recovered from COVID-19. Both conserved end residues are part of each CDR3. The D gene is left open where the match is weak. Size values are once, few and many counts, or a class for expanded clones, and some rows have none.

CDR3 DNA	CDR3 protein	D gene	clone size	J gene	V gene
TGTGCCAGTAGTATCTGGGGCACCTCGGTGGAGGGAGCTTTCTTT	CASSIWGTSVEGAFF	.	.	TRBJ1-1	TRBV19
TGTGCCAGCAGCCAAATACTAGCGAGTCGTAATAATGAGCAGTTCTTC	CASSQILASRNNEQFF	TRBD2	few	TRBJ2-1	TRBV14
TGTGCCAGCAGCGCCTCCGGGACAAACCCCTACGAGCAGTACTTC	CASSASGTNPYEQYF	.	.	TRBJ2-7	TRBV9
TGTGCCAGTAGTGCCTACAGGGGTGGGACTAATGAAAAACTGTTTTTT	CASSAYRGGTNEKLFF	TRBD1	.	TRBJ1-4	TRBV19
TGCAGCGTTGAGGTGCGGGCCTACGAGCAGTACTTC	CSVEVRAYEQYF	.	.	TRBJ2-7	TRBV29-1
TGTGCTACTCATACGGGGGAAGGTGAAGCTTTCTTT	CATHTGEGEAFF	.	.	TRBJ1-1	TRBV10-3
TGTGCCAGTAGTTGGGGGACTGAGAGCAATCAGCCCCAGCATTTT	CASSWGTESNQPQHF	.	.	TRBJ1-5	TRBV19
TGTGCCAGCAGTGAAGCGCTAGTCTCTGGAAACACCATATATTTT	CASSEALVSGNTIYF	.	.	TRBJ1-3	TRBV2
TGTGCCAGCAGCGTAGCTCCGGGACAGGGAACCGGCGAGCAGTACTTC	CASSVAPGQGTGEQYF	TRBD1	once	TRBJ2-7	TRBV9
TGTGCCAGTAGCGACAGGGTCTTATACGAGCAGTACTTC	CASSDRVLYEQYF	TRBD1	.	TRBJ2-7	TRBV19
TGCGCCAGCAGCCGGGGGGTCGGGAGTATTTGGGAGACCCAGTACTTC	CASSRGVGSIWETQYF	.	.	TRBJ2-5	TRBV4-1
TGTGCCAGCAGCCCCTTAGCGGGAGACCAAGAGACCCAGTACTTC	CASSPLAGDQETQYF	TRBD2	.	TRBJ2-5	TRBV7-8
TGTGCCTCCGCCAGGGGGAACACTGAAGCTTTCTTT	CASARGNTEAFF	.	.	TRBJ1-1	TRBV6-5
TGTGCCAGCAGTTTAGGACTAGCGGGAGCACTCTACGAGCAGTACTTC	CASSLGLAGALYEQYF	TRBD2	.	TRBJ2-7	TRBV28
TGTGCCAGCAGTTATCTAGGCGGCTTTTATGGCTACACCTTC	CASSYLGGFYGYTF	.	.	TRBJ1-2	TRBV6-5
TGCAGCGTTGAAGATGAGGGAAATACTGGAAACACCATATATTTT	CSVEDEGNTGNTIYF	.	once	TRBJ1-3	TRBV29-1
TGTGCCAGTAGCCGGGACAGCCTTAACTATGGCTACACCTTC	CASSRDSLNYGYTF	TRBD1	.	TRBJ1-2	TRBV19
TGTGCCAGCAGCCAAGATTTCGGGACAGGGGGCACAGATACGCAGTATTTT	CASSQDFGTGGTDTQYF	TRBD1	.	TRBJ2-3	TRBV3-1/TRBV3-2
TGTGCCAGCAGCCGAACTAGCCTGCATGAGCAGTTCTTC	CASSRTSLHEQFF	.	.	TRBJ2-1	TRBV7-3
TGTGCCACCAGTGAGACCGGGACAGGGACGGAAGAGACCCAGTACTTC	CATSETGTGTEETQYF	TRBD1	.	TRBJ2-5	TRBV24-1
TGTGCCAGCAGCTCTGGGACTAGCGGGAGAGGTGAGACCCAGTACTTC	CASSSGTSGRGETQYF	.	.	TRBJ2-5	TRBV21-1
TGCGCCAGCAGCCAGGGACTAGCGGGTATCTCCTACAATGAGCAGTTCTTC	CASSQGLAGISYNEQFF	TRBD2	.	TRBJ2-1	TRBV4-1
TGTGCCAGCAGCCCCGGACAGGGTCGCGGCGAGCAGTACTTC	CASSPGQGRGEQYF	TRBD1	few	TRBJ2-7	TRBV6-5
TGTGCCAGCAGCCTCGTCGGCGGAGAAGCTTTCTTT	CASSLVGGEAFF	.	.	TRBJ1-1	TRBV5-6
TGTGCCAGCAGTTACCGGACTGCGGAGCAGTACTTC	CASSYRTAEQYF	.	.	TRBJ2-7	TRBV6-5
TGTGCCAGCAGCTTAGCCGGCGGGTTCGGGGGGGAGCAGTACTTC	CASSLAGGFGGEQYF	TRBD2	once	TRBJ2-7	TRBV7-2
TGTGCCAGCAGCACCGGGACAGGGTGGTTTGGTGAAAAACTGTTTTTT	CASSTGTGWFGEKLFF	TRBD1	once	TRBJ1-4	TRBV3-1/TRBV3-2
TGTGCCAGCAGCTTAGTAGCGGGATTTAGCACAGATACGCAGTATTTT	CASSLVAGFSTDTQYF	TRBD2	.	TRBJ2-3	TRBV11-2
TGTGCCAGCTCAATGGGCGGAGGAGACGGGAGGAATGAGCAGTTCTTC	CASSMGGGDGRNEQFF	TRBD2	.	TRBJ2-1	TRBV19
TGTGCCAGCTCTCGGGACCAAAGGAGGGCCGGGGAGCTGTTTTTT	CASSRDQRRAGELFF	.	.	TRBJ2-2	TRBV18
TGCGCCAGCTCTAGACTAGCGGGAGGAAACACCGGGGAGCTGTTTTTT	CASSRLAGGNTGELFF	TRBD2	once	TRBJ2-2	TRBV10-1
TGTGCCAGCAGCCTTCGACAGAGCCGGGAGACCCAGTACTTC	CASSLRQSRETQYF	.	.	TRBJ2-5	TRBV14
TGTGCCAGTACCATGGCGGGAGGGCCGGGCGGCATTCAGTACTTC	CASTMAGGPGGIQYF	TRBD2	.	TRBJ2-4	TRBV19
TGTGCCAGCAGCCAAGGGTTAGCGGGGGACTTCACCGGGGAGCTGTTTTTT	CASSQGLAGDFTGELFF	TRBD2	.	TRBJ2-2	TRBV3-1/TRBV3-2
TGTGCCAGTACTTTGAGCGGGCGTCACAATGAGCAGTTCTTC	CASTLSGRHNEQFF	.	.	TRBJ2-1	TRBV19
TGTGCCAGCAGACACGACAGGGAGAGTAATGAGCAGTTCTTC	CASRHDRESNEQFF	TRBD1	.	TRBJ2-1	TRBV6-5
TGTGCCAGCTCCCGCCCCGGGACAGGGGCGAACACCGGGGAGCTGTTTTTT	CASSRPGTGANTGELFF	TRBD1	few	TRBJ2-2	TRBV18
TGCAGTGCAGGGACAGGAGATGGCTACACCTTC	CSAGTGDGYTF	TRBD1	.	TRBJ1-2	TRBV20-1
TGTGCCAGCAGTTACCAGGGAAATTCACCCCTCCACTTT	CASSYQGNSPLHF	.	.	TRBJ1-6	TRBV28
TGCGCCAGCAGCTTGGTGGCGGGACAGGGGGCAGATACGCAGTATTTT	CASSLVAGQGADTQYF	TRBD1	.	TRBJ2-3	TRBV5-1
TGTGCCAGCGGCCCCTCTCCGGGACAGGGTTCGGGTCGGGACGAGCAGTACTTC	CASGPSPGQGSGRDEQYF	TRBD1	once	TRBJ2-7	TRBV6-8
TGCGCCAGCAGCCGTTTACCAGCGAGCTCCTACGAGCAGTACTTC	CASSRLPASSYEQYF	.	once	TRBJ2-7	TRBV4-1
TGTGCCACCAGCAGAAGACAGGGTGGCAATCAGCCCCAGCATTTT	CATSRRQGGNQPQHF	TRBD1	.	TRBJ1-5	TRBV15
TGTGCCAGCCGCCGGGACTTTCAAGAGACCCAGTACTTC	CASRRDFQETQYF	.	.	TRBJ2-5	TRBV2
TGTGCCAGCAGTTCTACCCCGGGACAGGGTTCCTACGAGCAGTACTTC	CASSSTPGQGSYEQYF	TRBD1	.	TRBJ2-7	TRBV28
TGTGCCAGCAGTCCCCAAGGACAGGGGGCGTACAATGAGCAGTTCTTC	CASSPQGQGAYNEQFF	TRBD1	.	TRBJ2-1	TRBV28
TGTGCCTGGAGTGTACGACAGGGGGTTTCGGGCAATCAGCCCCAGCATTTT	CAWSVRQGVSGNQPQHF	TRBD1	.	TRBJ1-5	TRBV30
TGTGCCAGCAGTTTAAGGGGTCTGCGCAACTCTGGGGCCAACGTCCTGACTTTC	CASSLRGLRNSGANVLTF	.	.	TRBJ2-6	TRBV27
TGCGCCAGCAGCCCCCAGACAGGGAGGACAGATACGCAGTATTTT	CASSPQTGRTDTQYF	.	.	TRBJ2-3	TRBV5-1
TGTGCCAGAAGCTTTCGTGACAGGGTCCCAGATACGCAGTATTTT	CARSFRDRVPDTQYF	TRBD1	.	TRBJ2-3	TRBV5-3
TGTGCCAGCAAAAGGGACAGGGGCAATCCCGGGGAGCTGTTTTTT	CASKRDRGNPGELFF	TRBD1	.	TRBJ2-2	TRBV2